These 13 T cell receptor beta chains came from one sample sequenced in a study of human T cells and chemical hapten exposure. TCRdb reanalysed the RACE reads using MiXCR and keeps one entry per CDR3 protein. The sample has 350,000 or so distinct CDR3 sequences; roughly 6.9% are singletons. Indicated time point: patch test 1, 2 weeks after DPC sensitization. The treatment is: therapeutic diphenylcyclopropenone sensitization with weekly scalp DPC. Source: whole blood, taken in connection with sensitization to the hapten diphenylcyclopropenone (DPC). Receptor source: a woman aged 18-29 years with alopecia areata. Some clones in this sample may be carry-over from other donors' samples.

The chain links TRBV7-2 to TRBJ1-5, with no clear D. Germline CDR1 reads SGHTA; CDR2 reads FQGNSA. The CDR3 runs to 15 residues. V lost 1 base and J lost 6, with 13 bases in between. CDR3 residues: CASSLVAGVGQPQHF. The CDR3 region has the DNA TGTGCCAGCAGCTTAGTAGCAGGTGTCGGTCAGCCCCAGCATTTT. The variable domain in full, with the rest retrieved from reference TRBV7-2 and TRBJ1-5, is GAGVSQSPSNKVTEKGKDVELRCDPISGHTALYWYRQSLGQGLEFLIYFQGNSAPDKSGLPSDRFSAERTGGSVSTLTIQRTQQEDSAVYLCASSLVAGVGQPQHFGDGTRLSIL.

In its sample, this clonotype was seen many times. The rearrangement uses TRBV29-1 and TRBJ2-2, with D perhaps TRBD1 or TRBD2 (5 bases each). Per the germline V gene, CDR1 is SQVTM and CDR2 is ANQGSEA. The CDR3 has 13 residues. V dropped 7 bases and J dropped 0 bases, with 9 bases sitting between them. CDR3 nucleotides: TGCAGCGGGCAGGGACCGAACACCGGGGAGCTGTTTTTT. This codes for CSGQGPNTGELFF.

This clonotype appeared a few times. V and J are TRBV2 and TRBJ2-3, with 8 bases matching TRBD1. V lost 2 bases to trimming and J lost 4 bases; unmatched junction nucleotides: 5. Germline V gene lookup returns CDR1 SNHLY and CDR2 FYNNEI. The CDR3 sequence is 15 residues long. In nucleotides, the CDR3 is TGTGCCAGCAGTGAACGACAGGGGCCAGCAGATACGCAGTATTTT. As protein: CASSERQGPADTQYF.

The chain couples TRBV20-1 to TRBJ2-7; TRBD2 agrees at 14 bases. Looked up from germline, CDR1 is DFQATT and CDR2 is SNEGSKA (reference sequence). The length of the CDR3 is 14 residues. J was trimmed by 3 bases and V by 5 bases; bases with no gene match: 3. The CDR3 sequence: CSADGTSGGYEQYF. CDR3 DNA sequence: TGCAGTGCTGACGGGACTAGCGGGGGCTACGAGCAGTACTTC.

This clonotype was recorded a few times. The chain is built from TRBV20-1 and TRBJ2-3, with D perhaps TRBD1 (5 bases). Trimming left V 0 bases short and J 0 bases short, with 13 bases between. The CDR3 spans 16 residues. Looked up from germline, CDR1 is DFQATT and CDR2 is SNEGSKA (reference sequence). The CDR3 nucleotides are TGCAGTGCTAGAGATCCTACAGGCCCTAGCACAGATACGCAGTATTTT. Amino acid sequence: CSARDPTGPSTDTQYF.

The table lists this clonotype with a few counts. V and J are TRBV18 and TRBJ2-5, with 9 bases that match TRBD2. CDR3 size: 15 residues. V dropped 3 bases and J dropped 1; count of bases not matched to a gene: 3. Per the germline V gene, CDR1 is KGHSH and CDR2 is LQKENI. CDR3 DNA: TGTGCCAGCTCACCGGGTAGCGGGGGCCAAGAGACCCAGTACTTC. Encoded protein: CASSPGSGGQETQYF.

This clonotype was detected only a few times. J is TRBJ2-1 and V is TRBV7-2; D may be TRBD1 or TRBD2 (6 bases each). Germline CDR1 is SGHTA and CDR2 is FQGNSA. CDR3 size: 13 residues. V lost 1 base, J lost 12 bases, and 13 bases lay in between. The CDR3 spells CASSLGIGGPQFF. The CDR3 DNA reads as TGTGCCAGCAGCTTAGGTATAGGGGGGCCGCAGTTCTTC.

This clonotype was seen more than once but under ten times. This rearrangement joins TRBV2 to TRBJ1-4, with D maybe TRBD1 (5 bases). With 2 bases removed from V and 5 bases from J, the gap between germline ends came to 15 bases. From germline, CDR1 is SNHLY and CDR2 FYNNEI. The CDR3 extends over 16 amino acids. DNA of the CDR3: TGTGCCAGCAGTGAAAAACGGGGGAATCGGAATGAAAAACTGTTTTTT. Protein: CASSEKRGNRNEKLFF.

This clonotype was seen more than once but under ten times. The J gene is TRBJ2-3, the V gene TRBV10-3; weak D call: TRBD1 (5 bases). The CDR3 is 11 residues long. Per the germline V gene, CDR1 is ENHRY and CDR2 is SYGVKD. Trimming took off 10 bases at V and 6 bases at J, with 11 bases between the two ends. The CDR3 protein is CATQGSDTQYF. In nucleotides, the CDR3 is TGTGCCACCCAGGGAAGCGATACGCAGTATTTT.

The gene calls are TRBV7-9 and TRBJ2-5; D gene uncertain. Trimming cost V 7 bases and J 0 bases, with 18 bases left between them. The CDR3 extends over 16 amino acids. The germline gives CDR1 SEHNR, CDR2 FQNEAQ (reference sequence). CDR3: CASTRLLSGDQETQYF. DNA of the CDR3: TGTGCCAGCACCCGGCTCCTTTCCGGTGACCAAGAGACCCAGTACTTC.

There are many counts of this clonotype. The CDR3: CASSQDGGGTDTQYF. In DNA, the CDR3 is TGCGCCAGCAGCCAAGACGGGGGGGGTACAGATACGCAGTATTTT. The chain employs TRBV4-1 and TRBJ2-3; 8 nucleotides line up with TRBD2. With 0 bases clipped from V and 3 bases from J, the junction kept 2 bases outside the gene matches. Germline V lookup: CDR1 MGHRA, CDR2 YSYEKL. The CDR3 has 15 residues.

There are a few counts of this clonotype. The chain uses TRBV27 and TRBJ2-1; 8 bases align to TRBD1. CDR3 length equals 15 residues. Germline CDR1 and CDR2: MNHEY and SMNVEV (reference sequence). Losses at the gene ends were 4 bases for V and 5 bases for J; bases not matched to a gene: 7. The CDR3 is CASSSNRGENNEQFF. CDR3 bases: TGTGCCAGCAGTTCCAACAGGGGGGAAAACAATGAGCAGTTCTTC.

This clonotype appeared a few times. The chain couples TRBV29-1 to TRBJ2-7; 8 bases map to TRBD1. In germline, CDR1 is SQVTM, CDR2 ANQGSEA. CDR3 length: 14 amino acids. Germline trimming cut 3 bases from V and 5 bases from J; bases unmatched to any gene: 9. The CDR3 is CSVDPAGGSDEQYF. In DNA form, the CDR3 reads TGCAGCGTTGATCCGGCAGGGGGCAGCGACGAGCAGTACTTC.